This TCR beta chain was captured in a study of blood T cell repertoires in COVID-19. Looking at the study overall: From the United States, Italy and Spain came samples of acute and convalescent COVID-19.

The CDR3 covers 16 residues. Germline CDR1 reads LGHNA; CDR2 reads YNFKEQ. Trimming took 0 bases from V and 0 from J, leaving 9 bases between them. Those who participated ranged in age from roughly 18 to 100 years and resided in some 24 US areas. Assignments of participants to cohorts depended upon their own reported clinical history. Sequencing used immunoSEQ multiplex PCR; TCRdb keeps in-frame clones, though not all of them. The table lists 350,000 or so clones, around 86% of them singletons. The TCR originated in a woman between 40 and 55 years old with acute COVID-19. The V gene is TRBV4-2, the J gene TRBJ1-3; D not certain. Sequencing was carried out using PBMCs or T cells enriched from blood (not recorded which). This CDR3 reads CASSQDLSDSGNTIYF. The CDR3, as DNA: TGTGCCAGCAGCCAAGATCTCAGCGACTCTGGAAACACCATATATTTT.